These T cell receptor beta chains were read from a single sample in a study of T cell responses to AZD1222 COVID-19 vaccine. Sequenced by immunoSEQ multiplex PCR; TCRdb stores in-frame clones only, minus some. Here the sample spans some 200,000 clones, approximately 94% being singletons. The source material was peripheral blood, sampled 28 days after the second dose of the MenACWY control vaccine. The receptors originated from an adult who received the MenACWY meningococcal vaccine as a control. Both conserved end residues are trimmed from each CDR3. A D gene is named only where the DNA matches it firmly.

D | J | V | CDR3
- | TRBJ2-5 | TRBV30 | AWTQSRRETQY
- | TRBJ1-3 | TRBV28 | ASSLSGRGIAGNTIY
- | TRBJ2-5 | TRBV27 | ASSLSKLDRPQY
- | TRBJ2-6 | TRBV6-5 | ASITYSGANVLT
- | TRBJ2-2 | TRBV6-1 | ASSEPGGSTGELF
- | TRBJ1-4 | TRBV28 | ASMGIQGIATNEKLF
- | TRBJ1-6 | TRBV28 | ASSKRQFGRFGSPLH
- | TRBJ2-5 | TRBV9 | ASSPPRNQETQY
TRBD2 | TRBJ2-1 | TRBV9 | ASSDEGGWNNEQF
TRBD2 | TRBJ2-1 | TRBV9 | ASSAAPSSGSYNEQF
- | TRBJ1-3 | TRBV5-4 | ASSPRGGIAGNTIY
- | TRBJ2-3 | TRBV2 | ASSGDGGPTDTQY
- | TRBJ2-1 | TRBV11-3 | ASSLDQGGTVSYNEQF
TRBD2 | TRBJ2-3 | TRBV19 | ASSIRLAGATDTQY
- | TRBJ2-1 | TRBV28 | ASSLSSYEQF
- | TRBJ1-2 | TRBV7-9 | ASSLAGEYYGYT
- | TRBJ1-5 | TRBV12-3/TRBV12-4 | ASSFHGQPQH
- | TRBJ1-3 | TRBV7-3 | ASSANPGTTGNTIY
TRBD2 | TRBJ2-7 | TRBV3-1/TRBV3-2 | ASSQLAGQEQY
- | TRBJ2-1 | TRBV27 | ASSLGVSYNEQF
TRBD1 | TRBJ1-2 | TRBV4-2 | ASSGDRGYT
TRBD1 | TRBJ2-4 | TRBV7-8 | ASSLRSQGAPIQY